This entry features one T cell receptor beta chain sequence. Its antigen is unidentified. This entry is derived from a study of cytomegalovirus exposure and HLA in healthy donors. Some clones are missing from TCRdb's copy, which holds only in-frame ones; the method was immunoSEQ multiplex PCR. The profile shows fewer than 120,000 clones, approximately 89% of them singletons. The donors formed part of the roughly 120-subject validation cohort, distinct from the approximately 640-subject first cohort. Germline assignment: CDR1 SGHDN and CDR2 FVKESK. This CDR3 region has 16 residues. The junction had 8 bases not matched to a gene; V was cut back by 0 bases and J by 4 bases. Regarding the study as a whole: The majority of TCR sequences were rare, yet some public TCRs appeared in many donors. A few of the chains that were CMV-associated were confirmed in vitro to be specific for CMV antigens. High sensitivity and specificity were reportedly achieved when the classifier diagnosed cytomegalovirus status.

V and J are TRBV14 and TRBJ1-2, with 7 bases lining up with TRBD1. Sequencing input: PBMCs. The clonotype was recovered from a woman under 30 in good health and CMV-seronegative. The CDR3: CASSQDRGTASYGYTF. CDR3 nucleotides: TGTGCCAGCAGCCAAGATCGTGGGACAGCCTCCTATGGCTACACCTTC. Variable domain in full (rest from reference TRBV14 and TRBJ1-2): EAGVTQFPSHSVIEKGQTVTLRCDPISGHDNLYWYRRVMGKEIKFLLHFVKESKQDESGMPNNRFLAERTGGTYSTLKVQPAELEDSGVYFCASSQDRGTASYGYTFGSGTRLTVV.